The 23 T cell receptor beta chains listed next were all sequenced from one sample in a study of OX40 agonist ivuxolimab in advanced cancers. Repertoires were generated with immunoSEQ multiplex PCR, while TCRdb's copy carries only in-frame clones and drops some. The sample consists of over 70,000 clones, 90% to 95% of them appearing once. The input for sequencing was CD4+ or CD8+ T cells sorted from blood, taken in a trial of the OX40 agonist ivuxolimab. These receptors all stem from an adult with an advanced solid tumor such as melanoma, head and neck, liver or kidney cancer.

The chain employs TRBV9 and TRBJ1-2; no reliable D call. The V end was cut by 0 bases, the J end by 3 bases, with 15 bases between. CDR3 length equals 16 residues. Germline V CDR1 and CDR2: SGDLS, YYNGEE. The chain's CDR3 is CASSVGMLRPDYGYTF. The CDR3, as DNA: TGTGCCAGCAGCGTAGGGATGCTGAGACCGGACTATGGCTACACCTTC.

This rearrangement joins TRBV15 to TRBJ1-1, with TRBD1 matching 8 bases. J was trimmed by 3 bases and V by 3 bases; bases with no gene match: 9. The CDR3 loop spans 16 amino acids. The germline V gene has CDR1 LNHNV and CDR2 YYDKDF (reference sequence). Here the CDR3 DNA reads TGTGCCACCAGCAGGGGACAGGTTGGCCCCTACACTGAAGCTTTCTTT. Its protein is CATSRGQVGPYTEAFF.

The chain has TRBV11-2 and TRBJ2-7; D possibly corresponds to TRBD1 (6 bases). The V end lost 2 bases, the J end lost 0 bases, and 11 bases lay between the germline ends. Germline CDR1 reads SGHAT; CDR2 reads FQNNGV. The CDR3 is 15 residues long. The chain's CDR3 is CASSLRGTISYEQYF. The CDR3 nucleotides read TGTGCCAGCAGCTTAAGGGGGACAATCTCCTACGAGCAGTACTTC.

The chain couples TRBV4-3 to TRBJ2-7, with D perhaps TRBD2 (5 bases). V gave up 0 bases and J gave up 0 bases, with 12 bases separating them. The CDR3 is 16 residues long. CDR1 LGHNA and CDR2 YSLEER come from the germline V gene. CDR3 loop: CASSQDLSGYSYEQYF. The CDR3 DNA reads as TGCGCCAGCAGCCAAGATCTGTCGGGGTACTCCTACGAGCAGTACTTC.

The chain employs TRBV28 and TRBJ2-7, with unresolved D. The CDR3 totals 14 residues. Deletions cut 6 bases from V and 3 bases from J, with 15 bases between. Germline V gene sequence: CDR1 MDHEN, CDR2 SYDVKM. CDR3: CASRSRALLYEQYF. The CDR3 nucleotides are TGTGCCAGCAGGAGCCGGGCCCTGCTCTACGAGCAGTACTTC.

This clone was seen only a few times. In nucleotides, the CDR3 is TGTGCCAGCAGCTTAGCGATAAGCCAGCCCCAGCATTTT. Protein sequence: CASSLAISQPQHF. The chain joins TRBV11-2 to TRBJ1-5; D uncertain. The CDR3 is 13 amino acids. The germline V gene has CDR1 SGHAT and CDR2 FQNNGV. Trimming cost V 1 base and J 7 bases, with 8 bases left between them. The full variable domain, completed using reference TRBV11-2 and TRBJ1-5, is EAGVAQSPRYKIIEKRQSVAFWCNPISGHATLYWYQQILGQGPKLLIQFQNNGVVDDSQLPKDRFSAERLKGVDSTLKIQPAKLEDSAVYLCASSLAISQPQHFGDGTRLSIL.

This chain connects TRBV28 to TRBJ2-2; maybe TRBD1 (6 bases). Deletions cut 5 bases from V and 0 bases from J, with 10 bases between. The CDR3 length is 15 residues. Germline V gene data show CDR1 as MDHEN and CDR2 as SYDVKM. The CDR3 region has the DNA TGTGCCAGCAGTCGCAGGACAGCGAACACCGGGGAGCTGTTTTTT. It specifies CASSRRTANTGELFF.

The DNA of the CDR3 is TGCGCCAGCAGCTTTACAGGGGCGAGCAATCAGCCCCAGCATTTT. Translation gives CASSFTGASNQPQHF. The rearrangement joins TRBV4-1 to TRBJ1-5; 7 nucleotides line up with TRBD1. The CDR3 loop spans 15 amino acids. V was pared by 5 bases and J by 1 base, with 5 bases of the junction left unmatched. Per germline, CDR1 MGHRA and CDR2 YSYEKL.

The V gene is TRBV27, the J gene TRBJ1-4, with D hard to call. Trimming took off 5 bases at V and 7 bases at J, with 11 bases between the two ends. CDR3 length equals 13 residues. Per germline, CDR1 MNHEY and CDR2 SMNVEV (reference sequence). The CDR3 region is CASSPPRGEKLFF. The CDR3 DNA follows: TGTGCCAGCAGTCCCCCCCGGGGTGAAAAACTGTTTTTT.

The V call is TRBV27, the J call TRBJ2-7; 9 nucleotides agree with TRBD1. Germline loops: CDR1 MNHEY, CDR2 SMNVEV (reference sequence). This CDR3 is 16 amino acids long. Trimming took 3 bases from V and 3 from J; bases not matched to a gene: 9. The CDR3 loop is CASSFSPTGGNYEQYF. The CDR3 DNA reads TGTGCCAGCAGTTTCTCTCCTACAGGGGGCAACTACGAGCAGTACTTC.

The chain links TRBV29-1 to TRBJ2-2; no clear D gene. The CDR3 has 13 amino acids. V was cut by 4 bases and J by 0 bases, with 6 bases left in between. Germline-derived CDR1 and CDR2 are SQVTM and ANQGSEA. DNA of the CDR3: TGCAGCGTTGGGCAGGCGAACACCGGGGAGCTGTTTTTT. Translation: CSVGQANTGELFF.

The chain joins TRBV7-9 to TRBJ2-5; a possible D gene is TRBD2 (6 bases). The CDR3 length is 15 residues. The germline V gene has CDR1 SEHNR and CDR2 FQNEAQ (reference sequence). V was trimmed by 3 bases and J by 5 bases, leaving 16 bases between them. The CDR3 DNA is TGTGCCAGCAGCTTTGCAGGAGGGGTCCGGGAGACCCAGTACTTC. It yields the protein CASSFAGGVRETQYF.

The gene calls are TRBV25-1 and TRBJ2-1, with 9 nucleotides matching TRBD1. The CDR3 runs 14 residues. The V segment lost 5 bases and the J segment 7 bases; nucleotides outside the gene matches: 6. Germline CDR1 and CDR2: MGHDK and SYGVNS. Here the CDR3 DNA reads TGTGCCAGCAGTTACGGGACAGGGTGGAATGAGCAGTTCTTC. Residues: CASSYGTGWNEQFF.

The chain uses TRBV27 and TRBJ2-5; D unresolved. This CDR3 region has 16 residues. V lost 2 bases and J 5 bases, leaving 18 bases between the germline ends. Germline V gives CDR1 MNHEY, CDR2 SMNVEV (reference sequence). The CDR3 sequence: CASSLVGTARWETQYF. Here the CDR3 DNA reads TGTGCCAGCAGTTTAGTTGGAACAGCTCGTTGGGAGACCCAGTACTTC.

The genes are TRBV9 and TRBJ2-1; 8 bases are a match to TRBD1. Germline assignment: CDR1 SGDLS and CDR2 YYNGEE. Trimming took 0 bases from V and 0 from J; bases not matched to a gene: 5. This CDR3 has 17 amino acids. CDR3 in DNA: TGTGCCAGCAGCGTAGTAGGAGACAGGGGCTCCTACAATGAGCAGTTCTTC. The encoded protein is CASSVVGDRGSYNEQFF.

V and J are TRBV7-9 and TRBJ2-7; D is possibly TRBD2 (6 bases). The V end was cut by 5 bases, the J end by 3 bases, with 14 bases between. The CDR3 spans 14 residues. Germline CDR1 is SEHNR and CDR2 is FQNEAQ (reference sequence). The CDR3 DNA is TGTGCCAGCAGCCCCGCGGGGCAGGGCTACGAGCAGTACTTC. Translation gives CASSPAGQGYEQYF.

The CDR3 bases are TGTGCCAGCAGCAAATACGCGTCTTCTTCCCAGGGGAGGGGCTATGGCTACACCTTC. This codes for CASSKYASSSQGRGYGYTF. This chain uses TRBV21-1 with TRBJ1-2. TRBV21-1 is a documented pseudogene. This CDR3 comprises 19 residues.

The chain uses TRBV4-3 and TRBJ1-2; weak D call: TRBD1 (6 bases). The CDR3 sequence is 17 residues long. Trimming took 0 bases from V and 4 from J, leaving 18 bases between them. Germline V gives CDR1 LGHNA, CDR2 YSLEER. The CDR3 region is CASSQDWPGVTGYGYTF. Written as DNA, the CDR3 is TGCGCCAGCAGCCAAGATTGGCCAGGGGTTACTGGCTATGGCTACACCTTC.

This clone was seen only a few times. The chain combines TRBV5-8 with TRBJ1-2; D call uncertain. Germline loops: CDR1 SGHTS, CDR2 YDEGEE. V was trimmed by 0 bases and J by 3 bases, leaving 9 bases between them. CDR3 length: 14 residues. The CDR3 protein is CASSLGLGDYGYTF. For the CDR3, the DNA is TGTGCCAGCAGCTTGGGACTTGGGGACTATGGCTACACCTTC.

This clone was observed a few times. The rearrangement uses TRBV2 and TRBJ1-1; 8 bases agree with TRBD1. The V and J ends lost 6 bases and 5 bases, in that order; junction bases with no gene match: 2. The CDR3 sequence is 12 residues long. CDR1 and CDR2 from the germline V gene are SNHLY and FYNNEI. Here the CDR3 reads CASRTGGTEAFF. CDR3 nucleotides: TGTGCCAGCAGAACAGGGGGTACTGAAGCTTTCTTT.

This chain connects TRBV4-3 to TRBJ2-5; unclear D gene. Germline V gives CDR1 LGHNA, CDR2 YSLEER. V lost 2 bases and J lost 8, with 9 bases in between. The CDR3 runs to 12 residues. In DNA, the CDR3 is TGCGCCAGCAGCCAACACGGGCCCACCCAGTACTTC. Protein product: CASSQHGPTQYF.

This sequence joins TRBV27 and TRBJ2-1; D is ambiguous. Trimming took 3 bases from V and 13 from J, leaving 13 bases between them. Germline CDR1 and CDR2: MNHEY and SMNVEV (reference sequence). The CDR3 is 12 residues long. In DNA form, the CDR3 reads TGTGCCAGCAGTTTCCTATCGGGCGGACAGTTCTTC. Translated: CASSFLSGGQFF.

The gene calls are TRBV27 and TRBJ2-3; 9 bases fit TRBD2. Losses at the gene ends were 5 bases for V and 4 bases for J; bases not matched to a gene: 10. Germline V gives CDR1 MNHEY, CDR2 SMNVEV (reference sequence). The CDR3 is 16 residues long. For the CDR3, the DNA is TGTGCCAGCAGTCCCGCGCGACTAGCGGTGGCAGATACGCAGTATTTT. As protein: CASSPARLAVADTQYF.